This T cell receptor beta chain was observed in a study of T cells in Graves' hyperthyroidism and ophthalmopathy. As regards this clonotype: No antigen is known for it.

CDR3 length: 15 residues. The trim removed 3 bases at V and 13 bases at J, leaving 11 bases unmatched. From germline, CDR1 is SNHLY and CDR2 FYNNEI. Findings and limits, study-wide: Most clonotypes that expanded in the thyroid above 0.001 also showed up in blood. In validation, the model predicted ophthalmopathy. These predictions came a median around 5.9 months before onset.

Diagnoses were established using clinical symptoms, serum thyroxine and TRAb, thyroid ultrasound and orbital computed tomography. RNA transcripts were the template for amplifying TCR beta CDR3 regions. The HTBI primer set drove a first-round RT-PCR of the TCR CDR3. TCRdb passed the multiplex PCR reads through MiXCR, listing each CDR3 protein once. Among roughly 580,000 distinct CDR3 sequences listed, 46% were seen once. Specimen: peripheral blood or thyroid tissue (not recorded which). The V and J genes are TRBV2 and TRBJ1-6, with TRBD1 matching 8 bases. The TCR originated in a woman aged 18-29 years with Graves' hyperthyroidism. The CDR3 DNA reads TGTGCCAGCAGTGAGAGACAGGGGAGGTATCAGCCCCTCCACTTT. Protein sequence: CASSERQGRYQPLHF.